This record looks at one T cell receptor (beta chain) sequence and its context. Its antigen is unknown. No much larger clone is present one base from it, and per-base qualities are unavailable. RNA was extracted using the RNeasy kit, and about 0.45 to 1 ug of the RNA was reverse transcribed with random hexamers. TCR beta CDR3 regions were amplified with the immunoSEQ multiplex PCR assay covering 54 Vbeta and 13 Jbeta segments. PCR amplification bias was corrected by using a synthetic template baseline for primer optimization and computational correction. The original methods were these. Reads were annotated to V, D and J genes according to IMGT and were analyzed with immunoSEQ Analyzer, with only productive sequences retained. To calculate clonality, Shannon entropy was normalized by log2 of the number of productive unique sequences and then subtracted from one. For each patient and control, public and private clones were evaluated within the 100 most prevalent clones. Clones were defined as Susac-specific if absent from the healthy and MS cohorts, from approximately 1,100 published viral clones and from other ImmuneACCESS disease sequences. The raw public data were reprocessed by TCRdb itself: fastp quality trimming at Q25, MiXCR clonotype calling, in-frame beta chains only. Rows merge per CDR3 protein into single entries with the most common DNA and genes. These V and J calls rely on TCRdb rather than the paper's analysis. This sample is represented by approximately 150,000 distinct CDR3 sequences; around 94% of them were singletons. The ten most abundant clones make up about 0.076% of the sample.

Peripheral blood CD8+ and CD4+ T cells from healthy donors, Susac syndrome patients and multiple sclerosis patients were profiled by high-throughput TCR beta sequencing. The healthy donors served as controls matched for age and sex. Bulk CD8+ and CD4+ T cells were purified magnetically by negative isolation, whereas CD8+ TEMRA cells were enriched by FACS. Blood was collected in EDTA tubes and processed within 24 hours, with PBMCs isolated through density gradient centrifugation. PBMCs intended for TCR sequencing were cryopreserved in liquid nitrogen and were subsequently thawed in a 37 degrees C water bath. The sorted or isolated CD4+, CD8+ and CD8+ TEMRA cells had a purity of 90% or higher. CDR1 LGHNT and CDR2 FRNRAP were looked up in the germline V gene. The V and J ends are trimmed by 1 base and 6 bases, leaving 13 bases between them. Measured from the cysteine to the phenylalanine, the CDR3 is 15 residues long. Kept here is only the CDR3 DNA, which spans 45 bases and is read in frame from base 1.

This sample is part of a study of CD8 T cells in Susac syndrome (dated by TCRdb to about 2019). Study-wide context: The study used repertoire sequencing to test whether antigen drove CD8+ T cell activation and differentiation in Susac syndrome. Results the study describes overall, beyond this receptor: The study acknowledged that relatively few individuals were included in the TCR sequencing and HLA analysis.

Sample: CD4+ T cells from PBMCs. The clonotype comes from a human donor in good health. The chain is made from TRBV12-5 and TRBJ2-4; TRBD1 is perhaps the D gene, given 5 matching bases. The bases read TGTGCTAGTGGTTTGGCTCTAGGGGTACCAAACATTCAGTACTTC. Translated, it reads CASGLALGVPNIQYF.